This passage covers 32 T cell receptor beta chains from one sample sequenced in a study of patients and donors after allogeneic stem cell transplantation. TCRdb reanalysed the RT-PCR reads using MiXCR and keeps one entry per CDR3 protein. This sample has 920,000 or so distinct CDR3 sequences, with approximately 19% found just once. The material sequenced was blood, either unsorted or a sorted T cell fraction (not recorded which). Every receptor here comes from a human donor who was either an allogeneic HSCT recipient or a stem cell or donor lymphocyte infusion donor (not recorded which). It is not recorded whose cells these are; they may come from a transplant donor.

There are many counts of this clonotype. V gene TRBV5-1 combines with J gene TRBJ1-1; TRBD1 aligns across 8 bases. V was pared by 8 bases and J by 4 bases, with 7 bases of the junction left unmatched. This CDR3 is built from 13 residues. Germline assignment: CDR1 SGHRS and CDR2 YFSETQ. In DNA form, the CDR3 reads TGCGCCAGTCATCAGGGGGCTGGCACTGAAGCTTTCTTT. This sequence encodes CASHQGAGTEAFF.

The chain carries TRBV20-1 and TRBJ2-7; 8 bases match TRBD2. The length of the CDR3 is 15 residues. The V and J ends lost 5 bases and 5 bases, in that order; junction bases with no gene match: 14. CDR1 is DFQATT, CDR2 SNEGSKA, per germline (reference sequence). For the CDR3, the DNA is TGCAGTGCTTCTAATATTGGGACTAGTAGACACGAGCAGTACTTC. It codes for CSASNIGTSRHEQYF.

The chain employs TRBV11-1 and TRBJ2-1, with TRBD2 matching 11 bases. The germline V gene has CDR1 SGHAT and CDR2 FQDESV (reference sequence). This CDR3 region has 16 residues. V dropped 4 bases and J dropped 9; count of bases not matched to a gene: 11. The CDR3 loop is CASSSRASGGRGEQFF. The CDR3 nucleotides read TGTGCCAGCAGCTCTCGGGCTAGCGGGGGGAGGGGTGAGCAGTTCTTC.

V and J are TRBV2 and TRBJ1-1; D is possibly TRBD1 (6 bases). The CDR3 consists of 13 residues. CDR1 SNHLY and CDR2 FYNNEI come from the germline V gene. Trimming shortened V by 8 bases and J by 4 bases, and 14 bases separated the two germline ends. The CDR3 region has the DNA TGTGCCAGCGGGAGACAGGACCTCACTGAAGCTTTCTTT. This translates into CASGRQDLTEAFF.

This clonotype was recorded a few times. This chain uses TRBV5-1 with TRBJ2-7, with 7 bases identical to TRBD1. The CDR3 has 13 amino acids. V lost 4 bases and J lost 3; bases outside the gene matches: 4. From germline, CDR1 is SGHRS and CDR2 YFSETQ. The CDR3 is CASSPQGDYEQYF. The CDR3 nucleotides read TGCGCCAGCAGCCCCCAGGGGGACTACGAGCAGTACTTC.

The chain carries TRBV12-3 or TRBV12-4 and TRBJ2-3; 7 positions agree with TRBD2. J lost 4 bases, V lost 4 bases, and 11 bases had no gene match. The CDR3 consists of 16 residues. CDR3 bases: TGTGCCAGCAGTTCCGTAGGGAGCGGGAACTCAGATACGCAGTATTTT. This codes for CASSSVGSGNSDTQYF.

This clonotype was seen at least ten times. The CDR3 DNA follows: TGTGCCATCAGTGAACGGACAGGGGGTCGGTTGAACACTGAAGCTTTCTTT. It translates to CAISERTGGRLNTEAFF. The chain recombines TRBV10-3 with TRBJ1-1, with 10 positions matching TRBD1. The CDR3 contains 17 residues. Germline V lookup: CDR1 ENHRY, CDR2 SYGVKD. J lost 0 bases, V lost 3 bases, and 7 bases had no gene match.

This clonotype showed up just a few times. The V call is TRBV5-1, the J call TRBJ2-3; D may be TRBD2 (6 bases). This CDR3 spans 13 amino acids. V lost 3 bases and J 6 bases, leaving 11 bases between the germline ends. Germline values: CDR1 SGHRS, CDR2 YFSETQ. In nucleotides, the CDR3 is TGCGCCAGCAGCTCCCCGGGGGACGATACGCAGTATTTT. It encodes CASSSPGDDTQYF.

This clonotype showed up just a few times. J is TRBJ1-1 and V is TRBV2; no firm D call. The germline CDR1 and CDR2 sequences are SNHLY and FYNNEI. The germline V and J ends were trimmed by 6 bases and 2 bases, with 16 bases remaining between them. The CDR3 spans 15 residues. The CDR3 here is CASRPQPQINTEAFF. The CDR3, as DNA: TGTGCCAGCAGGCCCCAACCCCAGATTAACACTGAAGCTTTCTTT.

This clonotype has just a few counts. This chain uses TRBV25-1 with TRBJ2-5; 9 bases align to TRBD2. Germline V gene lookup returns CDR1 MGHDK and CDR2 SYGVNS. Unmatched junction bases numbered 14, after V lost 1 base and J lost 5 bases. This CDR3 has 18 amino acids. The chain's CDR3 is CASSELKGGLAGKETQYF. CDR3 DNA: TGTGCCAGCAGTGAATTAAAGGGTGGTCTAGCGGGGAAGGAGACCCAGTACTTC.

The sample holds a few counts of this clonotype. The CDR3 bases are TGCAGCGTTGACCCAGGGAGAAGCGGGGAGCTGTTTTTT. This translates into CSVDPGRSGELFF. The chain couples TRBV29-1 to TRBJ2-2, with D perhaps assigned TRBD1 or TRBD2 (5 bases each). The CDR3 is 13 residues long. V gave up 3 bases and J gave up 7 bases, with 12 bases separating them. Germline CDR1 reads SQVTM; CDR2 reads ANQGSEA.

This clonotype was recorded at least ten times. The rearrangement joins TRBV12-3 or TRBV12-4 to TRBJ2-5; the D gene could be TRBD1 or TRBD2 (5 bases each). The CDR3 runs to 12 residues. V was trimmed by 10 bases and J by 4 bases, leaving 13 bases between them. As DNA, the CDR3 is TGTGCCATCGGGACGGCGGGAGAGACCCAGTACTTC. Its protein is CAIGTAGETQYF.

The V gene is TRBV15, the J gene TRBJ1-2, with no clear D. Germline CDR1 LNHNV, CDR2 YYDKDF (reference sequence). CDR3 size: 13 residues. V was cut by 0 bases and J by 10 bases, with 12 bases left in between. For the CDR3, the DNA is TGTGCCACCAGCAGAGAGGCAGTCCCCAACTACACCTTC. This sequence encodes CATSREAVPNYTF.

The chain has TRBV27 and TRBJ2-1; no reliable D call. Germline lookup yields CDR1 MNHEY and CDR2 SMNVEV (reference sequence). The CDR3 spans 13 residues. Deletions cut 2 bases from V and 9 bases from J, with 11 bases between. CDR3 region: CASSLEPSPEQFF. The CDR3 coding sequence is TGTGCCAGCAGTTTAGAACCTAGTCCTGAGCAGTTCTTC.

This clonotype has more than one count but fewer than ten. The chain has TRBV27 and TRBJ2-2, with TRBD2 matching 12 bases. The CDR3 is 16 residues long. The J segment lost 3 bases and the V segment lost 2 bases, leaving 1 base of the junction unmatched. Germline V gene sequence: CDR1 MNHEY, CDR2 SMNVEV (reference sequence). CDR3 bases: TGTGCCAGCAGTTTACTAGCGGGGGGGTACACCGGGGAGCTGTTTTTT. Amino acids: CASSLLAGGYTGELFF.

The chain combines TRBV18 with TRBJ1-1, with a weak D call TRBD1 (6 bases). V gave up 6 bases and J gave up 8 bases, with 10 bases separating them. The germline gives CDR1 KGHSH, CDR2 LQKENI. The CDR3 covers 11 residues. CDR3 protein: CASSRTDEAFF. The CDR3 bases are TGTGCCAGCTCGCGGACAGACGAAGCTTTCTTT.

This clonotype was counted a few times. The chain couples TRBV12-3 or TRBV12-4 to TRBJ2-3, with TRBD2 identical over 7 bases. V lost 3 bases and J lost 4; bases outside the gene matches: 13. The CDR3 length is 17 residues. The DNA for the CDR3 is TGTGCCAGCAGTTTTAGAGCTAGCGGTAGTGGGGCAGATACGCAGTATTTT. This codes for CASSFRASGSGADTQYF.

This rearrangement joins TRBV20-1 to TRBJ2-2; D uncertain. The CDR3 has 14 residues. Germline V gene sequence: CDR1 DFQATT, CDR2 SNEGSKA (reference sequence). Trimming stripped 0 bases from V and 1 base from J, with 6 bases between. The CDR3 sequence: CSARDSVNTGELFF. The CDR3 coding sequence is TGCAGTGCTAGAGATTCCGTGAACACCGGGGAGCTGTTTTTT.

A few counts support this clonotype. The chain recombines TRBV9 with TRBJ2-3; D not certain. Germline V gene data show CDR1 as SGDLS and CDR2 as YYNGEE. The CDR3 covers 17 residues. Trimming pared 1 base from V and 2 bases from J, leaving 17 bases between. The CDR3 protein is CASSVYPSPPFTDTQYF. DNA for the CDR3: TGTGCCAGCAGCGTATACCCCAGCCCTCCCTTCACAGATACGCAGTATTTT.

This clonotype was counted only a few times. CDR3 coding DNA: TGCGCCAGCAGGCCTGCCAGCTCTGGGGCCAACGTCCTGACTTTC. Amino acid sequence: CASRPASSGANVLTF. The rearrangement joins TRBV5-1 to TRBJ2-6, with no clear D. Trimming took 5 bases from V and 0 from J, leaving 9 bases between them. CDR3 length: 15 amino acids. Germline V gene sequence: CDR1 SGHRS, CDR2 YFSETQ.

The chain has TRBV5-8 and TRBJ2-3; 10 bases are a match to TRBD2. This CDR3 contains 15 residues. Per the germline V gene, CDR1 is SGHTS and CDR2 is YDEGEE. J gave up 3 bases and V 9 bases, and 10 bases lay outside the gene matches. The CDR3, as DNA: TGTGCCACCACTAGCGGGGTATGGTCAACAGATACGCAGTATTTT. This translates into CATTSGVWSTDTQYF.

The J gene is TRBJ1-1, the V gene TRBV5-1, with D possibly matching TRBD1 (5 bases). The V gene lost 4 bases and the J gene lost 7 bases, with 14 bases spanning the gap. The CDR3 is 13 amino acids. CDR1 and CDR2 (germline): SGHRS, YFSETQ. CDR3 sequence: CASSRIQTDEAFF. Written as DNA, the CDR3 is TGCGCCAGCAGCCGGATTCAGACAGATGAAGCTTTCTTT.

V is TRBV19 and J is TRBJ2-7, with a tentative D call TRBD2 (6 bases). CDR1 is LNHDA, CDR2 SQIVND, per germline (reference sequence). This CDR3 is built from 17 residues. The germline V and J ends were trimmed by 3 bases and 1 base, with 19 bases remaining between them. The CDR3 region is CASSIGGGLAPSYEQYF. CDR3 DNA sequence: TGTGCCAGTAGTATTGGGGGTGGGCTAGCGCCGTCCTACGAGCAGTACTTC. Full variable domain (outside the CDR3, taken from reference TRBV19 and TRBJ2-7): DGGITQSPKYLFRKEGQNVTLSCEQNLNHDAMYWYRQDPGQGLRLIYYSQIVNDFQKGDIAEGYSVSREKKESFPLTVTSAQKNPTAFYLCASSIGGGLAPSYEQYFGPGTRLTVT.

The table lists this clonotype with a few counts. V gene TRBV7-3 combines with J gene TRBJ1-2; a possible D gene is TRBD1 (5 bases). Germline CDR1 and CDR2: SGHTA and FQGTGA. V lost 5 bases, J lost 3 bases, and 10 bases lay in between. The CDR3 covers 13 residues. For the CDR3, the DNA is TGTGCCAGCAGCCCGGGACGGTACTATGGCTACACCTTC. It encodes CASSPGRYYGYTF.

The chain joins TRBV4-1 to TRBJ1-2; 10 nucleotides align to TRBD1. The CDR3 runs to 16 residues. CDR1 MGHRA and CDR2 YSYEKL come from the germline V gene. Trimming removed 4 bases from V and 7 bases from J; junction bases left unmatched: 12. The CDR3 loop is CASSPPYETGGGGYTF. The CDR3 region has the DNA TGCGCCAGCAGCCCTCCCTATGAGACAGGGGGCGGTGGCTACACCTTC.

The J gene is TRBJ2-1, the V gene TRBV5-1; TRBD1 is a possible D gene (5 bases). V lost 0 bases, J lost 6 bases, and 13 bases lay in between. The CDR3 has 15 residues. Germline V lookup: CDR1 SGHRS, CDR2 YFSETQ. The CDR3 coding sequence is TGCGCCAGCAGCTTGGATCAGGGAAACAGCAATGAGCAGTTCTTC. Translating it yields CASSLDQGNSNEQFF.

The V and J genes are TRBV6-5 and TRBJ2-1; 11 bases fit TRBD1. Losses at the gene ends were 3 bases for V and 7 bases for J; bases not matched to a gene: 11. Germline lookup yields CDR1 MNHEY and CDR2 SVGAGI. The CDR3 loop spans 17 amino acids. CDR3 in amino acids: CASSYDMPGQGGNEQFF. In DNA form, the CDR3 reads TGTGCCAGCAGTTATGATATGCCGGGACAGGGGGGGAATGAGCAGTTCTTC.

The chain employs TRBV11-3 and TRBJ2-5; 10 bases line up with TRBD2. The V segment lost 0 bases and the J segment 3 bases; nucleotides outside the gene matches: 1. Germline loops: CDR1 SGHNT, CDR2 YENEEA. The CDR3 covers 15 residues. CDR3 sequence (DNA): TGTGCCAGCAGCTTAGAAGGGACTAGCGAAGAGACCCAGTACTTC. It codes for CASSLEGTSEETQYF.

The chain recombines TRBV12-3 or TRBV12-4 with TRBJ1-2, with TRBD1 matching 7 bases. J lost 4 bases, V lost 6 bases, and 2 bases had no gene match. The CDR3 has 12 residues. CDR3 in DNA: TGTGCCAGCAGCAACAGGGGCTATGGCTACACCTTC. Translating gives CASSNRGYGYTF.

Only a few counts were recorded for this clonotype. This chain links TRBV2 with TRBJ1-2, with 9 positions matching TRBD1. Germline V gene lookup returns CDR1 SNHLY and CDR2 FYNNEI. After removal of 3 bases from V and 8 bases from J, the junction contained 4 bases not matched to a gene. CDR3 length: 13 residues. CDR3 protein: CASSDTGGWGYTF. The CDR3 DNA reads TGTGCCAGCAGTGATACAGGGGGCTGGGGCTACACCTTC.

The CDR3 nucleotides are TGTGCCAGCAGTCGCATTATGAGTAGGATTTTGGGGAACACTGAAGCTTTCTTT. This codes for CASSRIMSRILGNTEAFF. The chain has TRBV27 and TRBJ1-1; D unresolved. CDR3 length: 18 amino acids. Between the trimmed V and J ends, which lost 5 bases and 1 base, there was a span of 23 bases. Germline lookup yields CDR1 MNHEY and CDR2 SMNVEV (reference sequence).

V and J are TRBV27 and TRBJ1-5; TRBD1 matches at 9 bases. J lost 4 bases, V lost 7 bases, and 5 bases had no gene match. The CDR3 runs 14 residues. Germline lookup yields CDR1 MNHEY and CDR2 SMNVEV (reference sequence). The CDR3: CASNRDRVNQPQHF. DNA of the CDR3: TGTGCCAGCAACCGGGACAGGGTGAATCAGCCCCAGCATTTT.